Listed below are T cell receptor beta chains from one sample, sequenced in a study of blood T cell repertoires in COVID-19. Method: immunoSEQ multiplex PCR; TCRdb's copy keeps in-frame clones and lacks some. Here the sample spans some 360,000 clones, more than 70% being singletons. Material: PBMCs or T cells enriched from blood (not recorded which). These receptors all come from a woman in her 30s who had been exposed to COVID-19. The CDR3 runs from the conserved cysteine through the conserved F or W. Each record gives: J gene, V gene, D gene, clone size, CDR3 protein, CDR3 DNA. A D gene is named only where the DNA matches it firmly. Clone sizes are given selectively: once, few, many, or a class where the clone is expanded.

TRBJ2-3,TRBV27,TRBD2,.,CASSFRAGVFTDTQYF,TGTGCCAGCAGTTTCCGGGCGGGAGTTTTCACAGATACGCAGTATTTT
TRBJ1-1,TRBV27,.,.,CASSKTGVNTEAFF,TGTGCCAGCTCGAAGACAGGAGTGAACACTGAAGCTTTCTTT
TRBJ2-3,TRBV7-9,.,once,CASSLAAATTVSTDTQYF,TGTGCCAGCAGCTTAGCGGCAGCTACAACAGTTAGCACAGATACGCAGTATTTT
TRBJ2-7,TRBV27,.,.,CASSLSTLGEQYF,TGTGCCAGCAGTTTGTCGACACTCGGAGAGCAGTACTTC
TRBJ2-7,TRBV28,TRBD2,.,CASTGGRTYEQYF,TGTGCCAGCACGGGGGGGCGAACCTACGAGCAGTACTTC
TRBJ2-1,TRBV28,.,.,CASSLGGDNNEQFF,TGTGCCAGCTCCCTCGGGGGTGACAACAATGAGCAGTTCTTC
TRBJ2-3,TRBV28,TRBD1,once,CASKGQGADTQYF,TGTGCCAGCAAGGGACAGGGAGCAGATACGCAGTATTTT
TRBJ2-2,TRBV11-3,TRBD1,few,CASSLGGTGDTGELFF,TGTGCCAGCAGCTTAGGCGGGACAGGGGACACCGGGGAGCTGTTTTTT
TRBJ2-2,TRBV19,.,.,CASSPLSKNTGELFF,TGTGCCAGTAGTCCCTTGTCTAAGAACACCGGGGAGCTGTTTTTT
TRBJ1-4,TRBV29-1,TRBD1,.,CSAEGQGALGNEKLFF,TGCAGCGCCGAGGGACAGGGGGCTTTGGGTAATGAAAAACTGTTTTTT
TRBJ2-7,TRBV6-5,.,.,CASSYSAGWSYEQYF,TGTGCCAGCAGTTACTCCGCAGGGTGGTCCTACGAGCAGTACTTC
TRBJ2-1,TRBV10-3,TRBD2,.,CAISDNLAGAYEQFF,TGTGCCATCAGTGATAACCTAGCGGGAGCCTATGAGCAGTTCTTC
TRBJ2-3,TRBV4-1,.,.,CASSQVGSGNTDTQYF,TGCGCCAGCAGCCAAGTTGGGAGCGGAAACACAGATACGCAGTATTTT
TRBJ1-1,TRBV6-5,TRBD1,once,CASSYGQGGTEAFF,TGTGCCAGCAGCTACGGACAGGGGGGCACTGAAGCTTTCTTT
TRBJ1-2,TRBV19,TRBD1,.,CASRPRTGVGYGYTF,TGTGCCAGTAGGCCCCGGACAGGGGTTGGGTATGGCTACACCTTC
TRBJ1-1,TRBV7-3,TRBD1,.,CASSLNRGNTEAFF,TGTGCCAGCAGCTTAAACAGGGGGAACACTGAAGCTTTCTTT
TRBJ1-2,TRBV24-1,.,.,CATSADSTYTF,TGTGCCACCAGCGCGGACAGCACATACACCTTC
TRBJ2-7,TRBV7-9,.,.,CASSLGPPEQYF,TGTGCCAGCAGCTTAGGGCCCCCGGAGCAGTACTTC
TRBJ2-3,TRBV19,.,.,CASSLRGLSGTDTQYF,TGTGCCAGTAGTCTCCGGGGGTTATCGGGCACAGATACGCAGTATTTT
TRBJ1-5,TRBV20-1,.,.,CSASWGEHQPQHF,TGCAGTGCTAGTTGGGGGGAACATCAGCCCCAGCATTTT
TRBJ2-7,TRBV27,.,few,CASSLSGALVYEQYF,TGTGCCAGCAGTTTATCGGGAGCGCTGGTCTACGAGCAGTACTTC
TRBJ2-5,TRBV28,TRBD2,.,CASSLAGGGQETQYF,TGTGCCAGCAGTTTAGCGGGAGGGGGTCAAGAGACCCAGTACTTC
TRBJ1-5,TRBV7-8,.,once,CASSPAGGGQPQHF,TGTGCCAGCAGCCCAGCGGGGGGGGGTCAGCCCCAGCATTTT
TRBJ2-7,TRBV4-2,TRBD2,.,CASSQDWIAGERSYEQYF,TGTGCCAGCAGCCAAGATTGGATAGCGGGAGAAAGGTCGTACGAGCAGTACTTC
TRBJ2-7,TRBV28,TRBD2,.,CASSFLTSGLGYEQYF,TGTGCCAGCAGTTTCTTGACTAGCGGGTTGGGCTACGAGCAGTACTTC
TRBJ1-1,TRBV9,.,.,CASSDSLNTEAFF,TGTGCCAGCAGCGACTCCTTAAACACTGAAGCTTTCTTT
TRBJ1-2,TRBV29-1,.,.,CSVGREINYGYTF,TGCAGCGTTGGAAGGGAGATTAACTATGGCTACACCTTC
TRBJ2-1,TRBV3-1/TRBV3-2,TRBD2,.,CASRTSGSTYNEQFF,TGTGCCAGCAGGACTAGCGGGAGCACCTACAATGAGCAGTTCTTC
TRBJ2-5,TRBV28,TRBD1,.,CASSLLPGQGDQWAETQYF,TGTGCCAGCAGCCTCCTCCCGGGACAGGGGGACCAATGGGCAGAGACCCAGTACTTC
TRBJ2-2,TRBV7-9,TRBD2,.,CASSSTSGSETGELFF,TGTGCCAGCAGCTCTACTAGCGGGAGTGAAACCGGGGAGCTGTTTTTT
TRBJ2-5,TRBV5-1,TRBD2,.,CASSFSGRREETQYF,TGCGCCAGCAGCTTTAGCGGGAGAAGGGAAGAGACCCAGTACTTC
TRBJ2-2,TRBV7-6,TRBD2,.,CASSSGAGGLVSGELFF,TGTGCCAGCAGCTCCGGGGCGGGGGGTTTAGTCTCCGGGGAGCTGTTTTTT
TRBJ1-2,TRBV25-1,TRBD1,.,CASSRTGSYGYTF,TGTGCCAGCAGCCGGACAGGGAGTTATGGCTACACCTTC
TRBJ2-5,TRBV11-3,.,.,CASSLAAGSGQETQYF,TGTGCCAGCAGCTTAGCGGCAGGGTCGGGCCAAGAGACCCAGTACTTC
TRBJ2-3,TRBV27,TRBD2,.,CASSFLTSGRDTQYF,TGTGCCAGCAGTTTCCTGACTAGCGGGAGGGATACGCAGTATTTT
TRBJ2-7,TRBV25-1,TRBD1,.,CASSVRTGLTYEQYF,TGTGCCAGCAGTGTCCGGACAGGCCTCACCTACGAGCAGTACTTC
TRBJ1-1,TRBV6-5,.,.,CASRRQENTEAFF,TGTGCCAGCAGGCGACAGGAGAACACTGAAGCTTTCTTT
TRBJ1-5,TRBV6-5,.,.,CASTGGAWQPQHF,TGTGCCAGCACTGGGGGGGCATGGCAGCCCCAGCATTTT
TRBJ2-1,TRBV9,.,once,CASSVEVGVAYNEQFF,TGTGCCAGCAGCGTAGAGGTGGGAGTCGCCTACAATGAGCAGTTCTTC
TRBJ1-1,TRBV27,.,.,CASSVTQGRAFF,TGTGCCAGCAGTGTCACACAGGGACGGGCTTTCTTT
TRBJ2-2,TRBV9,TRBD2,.,CASSVVAGAGGELFF,TGTGCCAGCAGCGTAGTAGCGGGAGCCGGTGGGGAGCTGTTTTTT
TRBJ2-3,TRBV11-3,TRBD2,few,CASSEPSGLSTDTQYF,TGTGCCAGCAGCGAACCTAGCGGGCTTAGCACAGATACGCAGTATTTT
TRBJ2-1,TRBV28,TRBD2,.,CASSPLAGGPNEQFF,TGTGCCAGCAGCCCTCTAGCGGGGGGTCCTAATGAGCAGTTCTTC
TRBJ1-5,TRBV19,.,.,CASSTDRGGVQPQHF,TGTGCCAGTAGTACCGATAGGGGGGGGGTTCAGCCCCAGCATTTT
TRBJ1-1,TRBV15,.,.,CATSIGGVRAEAFF,TGTGCCACCAGCATAGGGGGTGTTAGGGCTGAAGCTTTCTTT